This T cell receptor beta chain came from a study of T-cell reconstitution after alpha-beta-depleted transplantation in children. General study points: By one year post-transplant, T-cell counts and diversity largely arose from T cells that were newly produced. Expanded clones from the graft, numbering several hundred, reportedly supplied alpha-beta T cells about two months after transplant. There were some patients whose high TCRbeta diversity at day 60 came from surviving recipient T cells and thymic progenitors.

The CDR3 loop spans 15 amino acids. With 2 bases clipped from V and 2 bases from J, the junction kept 6 bases outside the gene matches. Germline V gene lookup returns CDR1 SGHTA and CDR2 FQGNSA. In this sample, this clonotype turned up many times. Its antigen is unknown. Unique molecular identifiers were used to barcode this TCRbeta library. TCRdb analysed the PCR reads with MiXCR anew, one entry per CDR3 protein. The sample lists 450,000 to 600,000 distinct CDR3 sequences, under 12% occurring once. V gene TRBV7-2 combines with J gene TRBJ2-7; TRBD2 agrees at 7 bases. Sequenced here: PBMCs, sampled before TCRalphabeta/CD19-depleted stem cell transplant. The receptor was derived from a child aged 2 to 10 with inherited bone marrow failure, due to receive a stem cell transplant. In nucleotides, the CDR3 is TGTGCCAGCAGCTTACGGGGGAGGGATCCCTACGAGCAGTACTTC. Amino acid sequence: CASSLRGRDPYEQYF. Full variable domain (missing parts from reference TRBV7-2 and TRBJ2-7): GAGVSQSPSNKVTEKGKDVELRCDPISGHTALYWYRQSLGQGLEFLIYFQGNSAPDKSGLPSDRFSAERTGGSVSTLTIQRTQQEDSAVYLCASSLRGRDPYEQYFGPGTRLTVT.